This TCR beta chain was observed in a study of cytomegalovirus exposure and HLA in healthy donors. Comment on this clone: Its target is not known.

Use of 60 Vbeta and 13 Jbeta primers characterized the PCR. Clones were sequenced by immunoSEQ multiplex PCR, and TCRdb holds only the in-frame ones, with some missing. The table lists about 140,000 clones, roughly 75% of them singletons. Study-wide results and caveats: Judged likely to be a sequencing artifact was a cluster of highly shared sequence variants. Later analysis suggested links between common viral pathogens and several top significant clusters.

The CDR3 is 16 residues long. CDR1 and CDR2 from the germline V gene are SEHNR and FQNEAQ (reference sequence). V dropped 4 bases and J dropped 3; count of bases not matched to a gene: 10. Specimen: PBMCs. The chain carries TRBV7-9 and TRBJ2-7; 9 positions agree with TRBD1. The sequence derives from a man aged 35-49 years in good health and CMV-seropositive. CDR3 nucleotide sequence: TGTGCCAGCAGCTCTACCCTCCGGACAGGGGACTACGAGCAGTACTTC. Translating gives CASSSTLRTGDYEQYF.